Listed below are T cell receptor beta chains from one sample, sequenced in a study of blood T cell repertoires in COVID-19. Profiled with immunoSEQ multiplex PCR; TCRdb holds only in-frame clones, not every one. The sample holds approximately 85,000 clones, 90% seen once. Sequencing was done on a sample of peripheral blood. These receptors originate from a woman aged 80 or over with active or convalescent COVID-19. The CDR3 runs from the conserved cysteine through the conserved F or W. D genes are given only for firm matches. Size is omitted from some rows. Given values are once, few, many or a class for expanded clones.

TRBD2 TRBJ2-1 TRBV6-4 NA CASGRGGEQFF TGTGCCAGCGGGAGGGGAGGGGAGCAGTTCTTC
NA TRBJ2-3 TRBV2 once CASSPTGRIDTQYF TGTGCCAGCAGTCCGACAGGGAGGATCGATACGCAGTATTTT
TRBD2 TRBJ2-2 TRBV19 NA CASSKLAMNTGELFF TGTGCCAGTAGTAAACTAGCGATGAACACCGGGGAGCTGTTTTTT
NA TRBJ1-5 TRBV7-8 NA CASSLGPRDQPQHF TGTGCCAGCAGCTTAGGTCCCAGGGATCAGCCCCAGCATTTT
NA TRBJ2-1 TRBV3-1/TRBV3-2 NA CASSQDQSSLSYNEQFF TGTGCCAGCAGCCAAGATCAGTCTAGTCTTTCCTACAATGAGCAGTTCTTC
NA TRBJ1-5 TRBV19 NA CASSIQSEPRPQHF TGTGCCAGTAGTATTCAAAGTGAGCCTAGGCCCCAGCATTTT
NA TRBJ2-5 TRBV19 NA CASSTDAWVDSQETQYF TGTGCCAGTAGTACGGATGCGTGGGTGGACAGTCAAGAGACCCAGTACTTC
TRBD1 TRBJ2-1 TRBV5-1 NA CASSAGTGNNEQFF TGCGCCAGCAGCGCCGGGACAGGGAACAATGAGCAGTTCTTC
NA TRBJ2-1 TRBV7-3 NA CASSLTGSGTYNEQFF TGTGCCAGCAGCTTAACAGGGTCGGGGACCTACAATGAGCAGTTCTTC
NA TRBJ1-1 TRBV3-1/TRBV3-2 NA CASSQVQPKNTEAFF TGTGCCAGCAGCCAAGTACAGCCTAAAAACACTGAAGCTTTCTTT
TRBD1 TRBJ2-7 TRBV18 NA CASSQTGTAYYEQYF TGTGCCAGCTCGCAAACCGGGACAGCTTACTACGAGCAGTACTTC
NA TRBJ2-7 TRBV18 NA CASSPPSLEGNEQYF TGTGCCAGCTCACCACCGTCGTTAGAGGGTAACGAGCAGTACTTC
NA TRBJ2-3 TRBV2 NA CASRIGLLPTDTQYF TGTGCCAGCAGAATTGGACTTTTACCCACAGATACGCAGTATTTT
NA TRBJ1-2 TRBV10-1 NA CASSETPDTFNYGYTF TGCGCCAGCAGTGAGACACCTGACACCTTTAACTATGGCTACACCTTC
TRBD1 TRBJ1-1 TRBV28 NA CASSLKGARTEAFF TGTGCCAGCAGTTTAAAGGGGGCGCGTACTGAAGCTTTCTTT
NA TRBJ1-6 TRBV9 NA CASSVEGGSSSYNSPLHF TGTGCCAGCAGCGTAGAGGGGGGGTCCAGCTCCTATAATTCACCCCTCCACTTT
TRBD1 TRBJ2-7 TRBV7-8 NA CASSLAYRGAYEQYF TGTGCCAGCAGCTTAGCGTACAGGGGGGCCTACGAGCAGTACTTC
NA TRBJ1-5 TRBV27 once CASSRRRDQPQHF TGTGCCAGCAGTCGACGGAGGGATCAGCCCCAGCATTTT
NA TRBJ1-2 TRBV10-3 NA CAISESGGGYTF TGTGCCATCAGTGAGTCGGGAGGTGGCTACACCTTC
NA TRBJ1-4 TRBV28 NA CASTGQSPNEKLFF TGTGCCAGCACCGGACAGTCGCCTAATGAAAAACTGTTTTTT
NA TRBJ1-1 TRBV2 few CASSEWRGTEAFF TGTGCCAGCAGTGAGTGGCGCGGCACTGAAGCTTTCTTT
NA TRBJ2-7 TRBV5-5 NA CASSRTGSSSYEQYF TGTGCCAGCAGCCGAACGGGGAGTAGCTCCTACGAGCAGTACTTC